These T cell receptor beta chains were read from a single sample in a study of siplizumab effects on memory and regulatory T cells. Produced via immunoSEQ multiplex PCR; TCRdb's table is partial and in-frame only. The repertoire holds some 97,000 clones, with under 95% as singletons. The sequencing sample was made of Tregs sorted from blood. All receptors derive from a human donor in good health. The conserved cysteine and the conserved F or W are not part of the CDR3 here. Fields, in order: V gene, clone size, CDR3 protein. Only some rows state a clone size, as once, few, many or a class for expanded clones.

>TRBV5-1|NA
ASSLWRGGMDTEAF
>TRBV11-2|NA
ASSSHLYNEQF
>TRBV18|NA
ASSRQSQETQY
>TRBV28|NA
ASTSGGQGATEAF
>TRBV28|NA
ASSSGGISLAEAF
>TRBV7-9|NA
ASSLSGDTGKLF
>TRBV2|once
ASTGDSYGYT
>TRBV27|NA
ATGLHYEQY
>TRBV5-1|NA
ASKREEGVAEKLF
>TRBV19|NA
ASNPRTHSYNEQF
>TRBV2|NA
ASSELSGRIADTQY
>TRBV10-1|NA
ASSPDRVDGYT
>TRBV5-4|NA
ASSFVAGDTQY
>TRBV19|NA
AFSPHPDAVETQY
>TRBV28|NA
ASSPGQGGGYT
>TRBV7-9|NA
ASSFTHEQY
>TRBV10-3|NA
AISGTASSYNEQF
>TRBV11-2|NA
ASSADTPRSSYEQY
>TRBV7-9|once
ASSLGGTGANVLT
>TRBV13|NA
ASSGFSGKGTQY
>TRBV5-1|once
ASSSRLRADTQY
>TRBV5-1|NA
ASSLSGNTIY
>TRBV18|once
ASSPVRRENTEAF
>TRBV27|NA
ASRTDRISSYNSPLH
>TRBV5-1|NA
ASTGGANVLT
>TRBV11-2|NA
ASSLGPGPTAYEQY
>TRBV19|NA
ASSYRGNEQF